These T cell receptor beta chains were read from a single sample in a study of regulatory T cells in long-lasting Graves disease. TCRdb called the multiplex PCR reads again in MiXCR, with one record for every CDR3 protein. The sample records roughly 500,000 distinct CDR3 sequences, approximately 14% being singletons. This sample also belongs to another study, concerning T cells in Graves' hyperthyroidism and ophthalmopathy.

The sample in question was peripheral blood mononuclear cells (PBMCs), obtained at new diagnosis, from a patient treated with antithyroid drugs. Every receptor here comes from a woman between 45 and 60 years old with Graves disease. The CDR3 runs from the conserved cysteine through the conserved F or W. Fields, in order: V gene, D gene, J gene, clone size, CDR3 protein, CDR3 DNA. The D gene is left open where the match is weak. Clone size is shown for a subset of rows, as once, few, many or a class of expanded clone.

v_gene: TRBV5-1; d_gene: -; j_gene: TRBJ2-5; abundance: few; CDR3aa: CASSLAGFRETQYF; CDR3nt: TGCGCCAGCAGCTTGGCCGGGTTTCGTGAGACCCAGTACTTC
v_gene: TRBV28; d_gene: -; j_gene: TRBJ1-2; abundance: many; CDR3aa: CASSLDSYGYTF; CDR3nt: TGCGCCAGCAGCTTGGACAGCTATGGCTACACCTTC
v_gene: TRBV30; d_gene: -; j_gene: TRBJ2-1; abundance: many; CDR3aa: CAWSRGKTYNEQFF; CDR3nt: TGTGCCTGGAGTCGGGGTAAAACTTACAATGAGCAGTTCTTC
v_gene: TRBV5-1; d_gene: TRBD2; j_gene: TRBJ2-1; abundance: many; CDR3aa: CASSLAGGRNEQFF; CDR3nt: TGCGCCAGCAGCTTAGCGGGAGGGCGAAATGAGCAGTTCTTC
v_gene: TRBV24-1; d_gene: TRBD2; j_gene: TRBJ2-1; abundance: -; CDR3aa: CATSDGTSGGSYNEQFF; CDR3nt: TGTGCCACCAGTGACGGTACTAGCGGTGGCTCCTACAATGAGCAGTTCTTC
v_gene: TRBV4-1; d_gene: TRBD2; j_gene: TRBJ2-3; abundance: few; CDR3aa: CASTNPLAGSTDTQYF; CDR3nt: TGCGCCAGCACGAATCCACTAGCGGGAAGCACAGATACGCAGTATTTT
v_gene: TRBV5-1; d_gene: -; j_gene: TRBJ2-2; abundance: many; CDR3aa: CASSFFSGNTGELFF; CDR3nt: TGCGCCAGCAGCTTTTTTAGCGGGAACACCGGGGAGCTGTTTTTT
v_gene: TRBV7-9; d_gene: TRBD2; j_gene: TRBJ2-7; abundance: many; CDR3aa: CASSNREGRGYEQYF; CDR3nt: TGTGCCAGCAGCAATCGGGAGGGACGGGGTTACGAGCAGTACTTC
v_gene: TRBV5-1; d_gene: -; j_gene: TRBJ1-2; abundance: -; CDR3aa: CASSIDRNVYGYTF; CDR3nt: TGCGCCAGCAGCATTGACAGGAACGTCTATGGCTACACCTTC
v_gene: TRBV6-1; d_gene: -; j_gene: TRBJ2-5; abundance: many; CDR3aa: CASKTSYETQYF; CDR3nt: TGTGCCAGCAAGACTAGTTACGAGACCCAGTACTTC
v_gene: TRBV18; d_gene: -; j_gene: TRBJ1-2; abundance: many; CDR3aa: CASSPPSQNYGYTF; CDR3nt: TGTGCCAGCTCACCACCATCACAAAACTATGGCTACACCTTC
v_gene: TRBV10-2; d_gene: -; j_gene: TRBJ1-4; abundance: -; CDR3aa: CASRRGQLGEKLFF; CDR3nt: TGCGCCAGCAGAAGAGGACAGTTGGGGGAAAAACTGTTTTTT
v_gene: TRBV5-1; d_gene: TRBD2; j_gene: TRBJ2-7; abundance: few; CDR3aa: CASSSGSWASGREDYEQYF; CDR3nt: TGCGCCAGCAGCTCAGGGTCCTGGGCTAGCGGGAGGGAGGACTACGAGCAGTACTTC
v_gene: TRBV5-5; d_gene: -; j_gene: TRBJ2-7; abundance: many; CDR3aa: CASSLEPGNTYEQYF; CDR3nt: TGTGCCAGCAGCTTGGAGCCAGGCAACACCTACGAGCAGTACTTC
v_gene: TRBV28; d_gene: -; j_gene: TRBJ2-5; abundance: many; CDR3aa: CASSLWKTSGTTKETQYF; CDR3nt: TGTGCCAGCAGTTTATGGAAGACTTCCGGGACAACGAAAGAGACCCAGTACTTC
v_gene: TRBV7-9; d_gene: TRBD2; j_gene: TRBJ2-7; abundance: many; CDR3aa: CASTIAQRESDEQYF; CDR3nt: TGTGCCAGCACCATAGCCCAGCGGGAGAGCGACGAGCAGTACTTC
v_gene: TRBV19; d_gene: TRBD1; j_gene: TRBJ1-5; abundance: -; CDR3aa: CASSIAPGGQPQHF; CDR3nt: TGTGCCAGTAGTATAGCACCAGGGGGGCAGCCCCAGCATTTT
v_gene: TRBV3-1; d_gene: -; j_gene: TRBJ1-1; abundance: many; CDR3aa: CASSQADDRLNTEAFF; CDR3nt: TGTGCCAGCAGCCAGGCTGATGACAGATTGAACACTGAAGCTTTCTTT
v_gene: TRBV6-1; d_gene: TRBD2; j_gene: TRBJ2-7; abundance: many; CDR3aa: CASSAGLAFYEQYF; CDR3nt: TGTGCCAGCAGCGCAGGACTAGCGTTCTACGAGCAGTACTTC
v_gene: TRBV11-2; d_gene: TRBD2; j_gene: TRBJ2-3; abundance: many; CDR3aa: CASSTGLAGGPRYTDTQYF; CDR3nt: TGTGCCAGCAGCACGGGACTAGCGGGAGGACCAAGATACACAGATACGCAGTATTTT
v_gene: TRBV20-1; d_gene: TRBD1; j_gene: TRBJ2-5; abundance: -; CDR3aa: CSASRQGIQETQYF; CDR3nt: TGCAGTGCTAGCAGACAGGGAATACAAGAGACCCAGTACTTC
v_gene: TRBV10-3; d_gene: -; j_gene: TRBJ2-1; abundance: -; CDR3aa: CASGDRFNEQFF; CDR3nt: TGTGCCTCGGGGGACAGATTCAATGAGCAGTTCTTC
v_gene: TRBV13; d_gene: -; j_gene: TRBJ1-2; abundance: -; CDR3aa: CASSLEGGPNYGYTF; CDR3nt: TGTGCCAGCAGCTTAGAAGGGGGACCTAACTATGGCTACACCTTC
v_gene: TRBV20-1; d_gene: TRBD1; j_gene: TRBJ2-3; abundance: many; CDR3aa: CSASWPWTGDITDTQYF; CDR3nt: TGCAGTGCTAGCTGGCCCTGGACAGGGGACATAACCGATACGCAGTATTTT
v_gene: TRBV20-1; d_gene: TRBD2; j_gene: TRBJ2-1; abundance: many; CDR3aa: CSARLRGLAGGPSSYNEQFF; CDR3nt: TGCAGTGCTAGACTACGTGGACTAGCGGGAGGGCCAAGCTCCTACAATGAGCAGTTCTTC
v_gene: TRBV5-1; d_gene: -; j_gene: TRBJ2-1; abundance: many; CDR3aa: CASSSTWGTEGNEQFF; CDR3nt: TGCGCCAGCAGCTCCACCTGGGGGACCGAGGGCAATGAGCAGTTCTTC
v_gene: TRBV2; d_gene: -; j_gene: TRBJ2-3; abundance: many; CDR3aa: CASSEGAGGRGDTQYF; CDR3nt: TGTGCCAGCAGTGAAGGAGCAGGTGGCCGGGGAGATACGCAGTATTTT
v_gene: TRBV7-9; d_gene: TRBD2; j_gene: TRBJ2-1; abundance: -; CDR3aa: CASSGPRLADNDNEQFF; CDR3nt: TGTGCCAGCAGCGGACCAAGACTAGCGGATAATGACAATGAGCAGTTCTTC
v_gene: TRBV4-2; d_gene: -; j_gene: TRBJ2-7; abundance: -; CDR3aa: CASSLENNALYEQYF; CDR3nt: TGTGCCAGCAGCCTCGAAAATAACGCCCTGTACGAGCAGTACTTC
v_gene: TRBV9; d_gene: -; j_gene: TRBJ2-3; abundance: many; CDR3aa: CASSVGAGTDTQYF; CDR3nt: TGTGCCAGCAGCGTAGGTGCGGGCACAGATACGCAGTATTTT
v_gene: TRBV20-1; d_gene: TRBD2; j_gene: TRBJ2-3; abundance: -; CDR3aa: CSARHSGEGTDTQYF; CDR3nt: TGCAGTGCTCGCCATAGCGGGGAGGGAACAGATACGCAGTATTTT
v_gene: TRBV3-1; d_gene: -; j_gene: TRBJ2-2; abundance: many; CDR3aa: CASSHTGELFF; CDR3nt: TGCGCCAGCAGCCACACCGGGGAGCTGTTTTTT
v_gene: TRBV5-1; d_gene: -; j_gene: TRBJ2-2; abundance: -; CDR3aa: CASKTRGSANTGELFF; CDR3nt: TGCGCCAGCAAAACGCGGGGTAGCGCCAACACCGGGGAGCTGTTTTTT
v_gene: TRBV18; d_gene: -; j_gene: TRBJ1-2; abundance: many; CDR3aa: CASSPPGDYGYTF; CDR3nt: TGTGCCAGCTCACCACCGGGAGACTATGGCTACACCTTC
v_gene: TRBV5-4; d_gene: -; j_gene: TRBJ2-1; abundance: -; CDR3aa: CASRSRGGEQFF; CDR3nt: TGTGCCAGCAGATCAAGGGGCGGCGAGCAGTTCTTC
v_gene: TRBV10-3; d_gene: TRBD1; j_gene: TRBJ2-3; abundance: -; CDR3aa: CAISTPGQGADTQYF; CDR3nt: TGTGCCATCTCTACCCCGGGACAGGGAGCAGATACGCAGTATTTT
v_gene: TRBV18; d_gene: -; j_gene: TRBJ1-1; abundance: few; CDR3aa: CASSQGSVANTEAFF; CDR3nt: TGTGCCAGCTCACAGGGGAGCGTAGCGAACACTGAAGCTTTCTTT
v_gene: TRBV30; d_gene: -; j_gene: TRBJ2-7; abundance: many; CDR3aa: CAWSVLGRSSYEQYF; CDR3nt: TGTGCCTGGAGTGTACTGGGACGGAGCTCCTACGAGCAGTACTTC
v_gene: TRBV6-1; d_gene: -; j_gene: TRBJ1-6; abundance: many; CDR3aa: CASSDRVVAAYSPLHF; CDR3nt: TGTGCCAGCAGTGATCGAGTAGTGGCGGCCTATTCACCCCTCCACTTT